This T cell receptor (beta chain) was observed in a study of glioma-infiltrating T cells after dendritic cell vaccination. For the study at large: Monocyte-derived dendritic cells, cultured approximately 7 days with IL-4 and GM-CSF, were pulsed with autologous tumor lysate. Three intradermal dendritic cell vaccine injections were given every two weeks.

Produced via immunoSEQ multiplex PCR; TCRdb's table is partial and in-frame only. The table lists tens of thousands of clones, over 70% of them singletons, with under 2.5% in the top ten. Selection required adequate fresh-frozen tumor tissue plus more than two years' survival data. No glioblastoma patient carried an isocitrate dehydrogenase mutation. The receptor was isolated from a human donor with glioblastoma. The sample consisted of blood, taken before dendritic cell vaccination.

The CDR3 here is CASSVGPFSGGPDNEQFF. The CDR3 DNA reads TGTGCCAGCAGCGTAGGCCCCTTTAGCGGGGGTCCCGACAATGAGCAGTTCTTC. The rearrangement joins TRBV9 to TRBJ2-1; 9 nucleotides agree with TRBD2. V dropped 0 bases and J dropped 5; count of bases not matched to a gene: 12. Germline CDR1 and CDR2: SGDLS and YYNGEE. The CDR3 contains 18 residues.